This T cell receptor beta chain was sequenced during a study of blood T cells in healthy people across ages. General study results and limits: The percentage of naive T cells correlated strongly with TCR beta diversity.

The use of a sample-barcoded 5' primer and a J-beta primer mix characterized a second PCR of roughly 6 to 11 cycles. TCRdb used MiXCR to reprocess the 5' RACE reads, holding one entry per CDR3 protein. Of about 640,000 distinct CDR3 sequences listed, about 53% were seen once; the top ten hold approximately 40%. This clonotype was seen a handful of times. What it binds is not known. The CDR3 totals 13 residues. V was cut by 6 bases and J by 4 bases, with 11 bases left in between. The germline V gene has CDR1 SGHTA and CDR2 FQGNSA. The chain couples TRBV7-2 to TRBJ2-3; tentative D call: TRBD1 (6 bases). The clonotype originates from a man between 60 and 70 years old in good health. Specimen: blood. The CDR3 protein is CASRRGQPDTQYF. DNA of the CDR3: TGTGCCAGCAGACGGGGACAACCAGATACGCAGTATTTT.